A single sample gave rise to the 23 T cell receptor beta chains below, sequenced in a study of spatial heterogeneity in lung cancer. TCRdb re-analysed the 5' RACE reads in MiXCR, keeping a single row per CDR3 protein. The sample lists 13,000 to 15,000 distinct CDR3 sequences; approximately 4.8% were seen once. Study-wide findings and caveats: In tumors, expanded intratumoral alpha and beta TCR counts tracked mutation counts.

Time point noted: sample taken at primary tumor resection. Their recognized antigens are unknown. Sequenced here: lung tumor tissue, sampled at surgery. These TCRs come from a female donor with early-stage non-small cell lung cancer.

This clonotype is labeled medium-sized. V usage is TRBV20-1 and J usage is TRBJ1-2; tentative D call: TRBD1 (5 bases). Trimming took off 3 bases at V and 9 bases at J, with 20 bases between the two ends. The CDR3 loop spans 14 amino acids. CDR1 and CDR2 from the germline V gene are DFQATT and SNEGSKA (reference sequence). CDR3 protein: CSARPGDGHMRYTF. The CDR3, as DNA: TGCAGTGCTAGGCCCGGGGACGGCCATATGCGCTACACCTTC.

This clonotype was observed many times. The rearrangement joins TRBV7-2 to TRBJ1-4; D is unresolved. Trimming left V 3 bases short and J 0 bases short, with 14 bases between. This CDR3 is built from 17 residues. Germline CDR1 SGHTA, CDR2 FQGNSA. CDR3 residues: CASSFYGPYATNEKLFF. DNA of the CDR3: TGTGCCAGCAGCTTCTATGGGCCGTATGCAACTAATGAAAAACTGTTTTTT.

This clonotype appeared many times. The chain joins TRBV2 to TRBJ1-1; 9 bases fit TRBD1. With 4 bases clipped from V and 4 bases from J, the junction kept 1 base outside the gene matches. CDR3 length: 13 residues. Looked up from germline, CDR1 is SNHLY and CDR2 is FYNNEI. CDR3 residues: CASSGQGGTEAFF. CDR3 in DNA: TGTGCCAGCAGTGGACAGGGGGGCACTGAAGCTTTCTTT.

The rearrangement links TRBV20-1 to TRBJ1-4; 9 bases are a match to TRBD1. Germline-derived CDR1 and CDR2 are DFQATT and SNEGSKA (reference sequence). V trimming: 2 bases; J trimming: 4 bases; junction bases outside the gene matches: 17. This CDR3 region has 19 residues. CDR3 sequence (DNA): TGCAGTGCTAGACCAACTGACAGGGGGAAGGGTACTATTAATGAAAAACTGTTTTTT. Amino acid sequence: CSARPTDRGKGTINEKLFF.

This clonotype was counted at least ten times. Written as DNA, the CDR3 is TGCGCCAGCAGGGACCCAGGACAGGGGGACACTGAAGCTTTCTTT. It codes for CASRDPGQGDTEAFF. The rearrangement uses TRBV5-1 and TRBJ1-1; 10 bases line up with TRBD1. There are 15 residues in the CDR3. From germline, CDR1 is SGHRS and CDR2 YFSETQ. After removal of 5 bases from V and 3 bases from J, the junction contained 7 bases not matched to a gene.

This clonotype was counted ten times or more. CDR3 amino acids: CASSPSQGTEAFF. The CDR3 DNA is TGTGCCAGCAGCCCTTCACAGGGTACTGAAGCTTTCTTT. The chain carries TRBV11-3 and TRBJ1-1, with D maybe TRBD1 (6 bases). V lost 5 bases, J lost 5 bases, and 12 bases lay in between. The germline CDR1 and CDR2 sequences are SGHNT and YENEEA. This CDR3 is built from 13 residues.

The table lists this clonotype with many counts. This rearrangement joins TRBV10-3 to TRBJ1-5, with D perhaps matching TRBD1 (6 bases). Germline CDR1 and CDR2: ENHRY and SYGVKD. This CDR3 has 14 residues. Trimming pared 4 bases from V and 11 bases from J, leaving 18 bases between. CDR3 protein: CAISAGIQGRAQHF. The DNA of the CDR3 is TGTGCCATCAGTGCCGGTATTCAGGGGAGGGCCCAGCATTTT.

This clonotype was counted ten times or more. The V and J genes are TRBV20-1 and TRBJ1-5; D unclear. Germline CDR1 DFQATT, CDR2 SNEGSKA (reference sequence). The CDR3 consists of 12 residues. Trimming shortened V by 3 bases and J by 4 bases, and 7 bases separated the two germline ends. The DNA of the CDR3 is TGCAGTGCTAGTACCGGGAATCAGCCCCAGCATTTT. It is translated as CSASTGNQPQHF.

Ten or more counts support this clonotype. The chain is built from TRBV6-5 and TRBJ2-6, with no clear D. Trimming took off 1 base at V and 0 bases at J, with 7 bases between the two ends. The germline CDR1 and CDR2 sequences are MNHEY and SVGAGI. The CDR3 is 16 amino acids. CDR3 nucleotide sequence: TGTGCCAGCAGTTACTTTAGGGACTCTGGGGCCAACGTCCTGACTTTC. It is translated as CASSYFRDSGANVLTF.

Ten or more counts support this clonotype. This chain links TRBV3-1 with TRBJ2-7, with D possibly called TRBD1 or TRBD2 (5 bases each). Germline V gives CDR1 LGHDT, CDR2 YNNKEL (reference sequence). CDR3 size: 15 residues. The V gene lost 4 bases and the J gene lost 2 bases, with 15 bases spanning the gap. The CDR3 here is CASSPSGTKAYEQYF. The CDR3 region has the DNA TGTGCCAGCAGCCCTTCCGGGACGAAAGCCTACGAGCAGTACTTC.

This clonotype came up a few times. The gene calls are TRBV5-1 and TRBJ1-4; TRBD1 might be the D (5 bases). V shed 2 bases and J shed 6 bases, with 8 bases lying between them. Germline values: CDR1 SGHRS, CDR2 YFSETQ. The CDR3 runs 13 residues. CDR3 protein: CASSFGGDEKLFF. CDR3 nucleotides: TGCGCCAGCAGCTTCGGGGGAGATGAAAAACTGTTTTTT. The full variable domain, with the rest looked up from reference TRBV5-1 and TRBJ1-4, is KAGVTQTPRYLIKTRGQQVTLSCSPISGHRSVSWYQQTPGQGLQFLFEYFSETQRNKGNFPGRFSGRQFSNSRSEMNVSTLELGDSALYLCASSFGGDEKLFFGSGTQLSVL.

This clonotype has a count of ten or more. The chain recombines TRBV7-2 with TRBJ2-5; perhaps TRBD2 as D (5 bases). V was cut by 7 bases and J by 5 bases, with 14 bases left in between. The length of the CDR3 is 13 residues. CDR1 is SGHTA, CDR2 FQGNSA, per germline. CDR3 coding DNA: TGTGCCAGCATTAGAGGGAGATCGGAGACCCAGTACTTC. Translated: CASIRGRSETQYF.

This clonotype came up many times. V and J are TRBV30 and TRBJ2-6; 7 positions match TRBD2. The ends lost 2 bases at V and 2 bases at J; junction bases unmatched: 6. Germline values: CDR1 GTSNPN, CDR2 SVGIG (reference sequence). The CDR3 has 16 residues. The CDR3 coding sequence is TGTGCCTGGAGTCCCAGCGGGGCCCCTGGGGCCAACGTCCTGACTTTC. It translates to CAWSPSGAPGANVLTF.

This clonotype has ten or more counts. V usage is TRBV4-1 and J usage is TRBJ2-7, with 7 bases aligning to TRBD2. This CDR3 has 14 amino acids. From germline, CDR1 is MGHRA and CDR2 YSYEKL. With 4 bases clipped from V and 0 bases from J, the junction kept 3 bases outside the gene matches. DNA for the CDR3: TGCGCCAGCAGCCGAGCGGGGATCTCCTACGAGCAGTACTTC. Its protein is CASSRAGISYEQYF.

V usage is TRBV10-3 and J usage is TRBJ2-7; no firm D call. CDR1 is ENHRY and CDR2 is SYGVKD in the germline V gene. This CDR3 spans 11 amino acids. Trimming left V 3 bases short and J 2 bases short, with 2 bases between. The CDR3 protein is CAISDPYEQYF. CDR3 nucleotides: TGTGCCATCAGTGACCCCTACGAGCAGTACTTC.

This clonotype has at least ten counts. This CDR3 is CSARSQAGYGYTF. CDR3 sequence (DNA): TGCAGTGCTAGATCCCAGGCTGGCTATGGCTACACCTTC. J is TRBJ1-2 and V is TRBV20-1, with D unresolved. Germline values: CDR1 DFQATT, CDR2 SNEGSKA (reference sequence). The CDR3 spans 13 residues. Trimming took off 2 bases at V and 4 bases at J, with 11 bases between the two ends.

The table lists this clonotype with many counts. The chain is built from TRBV3-1 and TRBJ1-3, with no clear D. CDR1 is LGHDT, CDR2 YNNKEL, per germline (reference sequence). Trimming pared 1 base from V and 2 bases from J, leaving 18 bases between. The CDR3 spans 18 residues. The CDR3, as DNA: TGTGCCAGCAGCCAAGCCTTCTCGGACCTGAATCCTGGAAACACCATATATTTT. This codes for CASSQAFSDLNPGNTIYF.

The CDR3 is CASSQGVETQYF. CDR3 DNA sequence: TGTGCCAGCAGCCAGGGGGTGGAGACCCAGTACTTC. This chain links TRBV14 with TRBJ2-5, with D tentatively TRBD1 or TRBD2 (5 bases each). Germline CDR1 SGHDN, CDR2 FVKESK. With 3 bases removed from V and 5 bases from J, the gap between germline ends came to 7 bases. This CDR3 is 12 amino acids long.

This clonotype counts as medium-sized. The J gene is TRBJ2-2, the V gene TRBV10-3; TRBD1 agrees at 7 bases. V shed 0 bases and J 2 bases; nucleotides not matched to a gene: 3. The germline gives CDR1 ENHRY, CDR2 SYGVKD. The CDR3 spans 16 residues. CDR3 protein: CAISESSGGNTGELFF. CDR3 DNA sequence: TGTGCCATCAGTGAGTCGTCAGGGGGTAACACCGGGGAGCTGTTTTTT.

This clonotype ranks as medium-sized. The J gene is TRBJ2-2, the V gene TRBV18; D is uncertain. The germline V gene has CDR1 KGHSH and CDR2 LQKENI. The germline V and J ends were trimmed by 2 bases and 3 bases, with 16 bases remaining between them. CDR3 size: 17 residues. CDR3 sequence reads: CASSPGGTKGYTGELFF. For the CDR3, the DNA is TGTGCCAGCTCACCAGGCGGCACAAAGGGATACACCGGGGAGCTGTTTTTT.

This clonotype ranks as medium-sized. The V call is TRBV20-1, the J call TRBJ2-3; the D is unclear. Germline lookup yields CDR1 DFQATT and CDR2 SNEGSKA (reference sequence). This CDR3 is built from 13 residues. The CDR3 here is CSTTGVVGDTQYF. In nucleotides, the CDR3 is TGCAGCACCACTGGGGTGGTAGGAGATACGCAGTATTTT.

This clonotype showed up many times. The V call is TRBV3-1, the J call TRBJ1-1; D is unresolved. Trimming took off 6 bases at V and 1 base at J, with 15 bases between the two ends. This CDR3 has 15 residues. Looked up from germline, CDR1 is LGHDT and CDR2 is YNNKEL (reference sequence). CDR3 nucleotide sequence: TGTGCCAGCAGTCAACGTGGGGTTGGGAACACTGAAGCTTTCTTT. Protein: CASSQRGVGNTEAFF.

The table lists this clonotype with many counts. CDR3 region: CASRTGGTGELFF. CDR3 bases: TGTGCCAGTAGGACAGGGGGGACCGGGGAGCTGTTTTTT. The chain couples TRBV19 to TRBJ2-2, with TRBD1 matching over 9 bases. Germline CDR1 LNHDA, CDR2 SQIVND (reference sequence). The ends lost 6 bases at V and 5 bases at J; junction bases unmatched: 1. CDR3 length equals 13 residues.